Below are 18 T cell receptor beta chains sequenced from a single sample in a study of blood T cell repertoires in COVID-19. Assay used: immunoSEQ multiplex PCR; TCRdb lists only in-frame clones, some missing. This table has 300,000 to 400,000 clones, around 89% appearing once. Sequenced material: peripheral blood. The receptors originated from a woman in her 30s with COVID-19, enrolled during active disease.

V is TRBV5-6 and J is TRBJ2-2; TRBD1 matches at 9 bases. The germline V gene encodes CDR1 SGHDT and CDR2 YYEEEE. The CDR3 extends over 16 amino acids. V shed 4 bases, J shed 4 bases, and the junction held 8 bases outside the gene matches. This CDR3 reads CASSNRDRAFTGELFF. The CDR3 nucleotides read TGTGCCAGCAGCAACCGGGACAGGGCGTTCACCGGGGAGCTGTTTTTT.

The chain has TRBV7-2 and TRBJ2-3; D may be TRBD2 (6 bases). This CDR3 has 15 residues. Trimming took off 1 base at V and 8 bases at J, with 16 bases between the two ends. Germline V gives CDR1 SGHTA, CDR2 FQGNSA. CDR3 coding DNA: TGTGCCAGCAGCTTAGTACGCGGGGCTGGGGGTACGCAGTATTTT. Translating it yields CASSLVRGAGGTQYF.

In nucleotides, the CDR3 is TGTGCCAGCAGCTTACTGACAGAAAGTCTTGGCTACACCTTC. The encoded protein is CASSLLTESLGYTF. The chain combines TRBV7-2 with TRBJ1-2; D might be TRBD1 (5 bases). From germline, CDR1 is SGHTA and CDR2 FQGNSA. Between the trimmed V and J ends, which lost 2 bases and 7 bases, there was a span of 14 bases. This CDR3 region has 14 residues.

This chain joins TRBV13 and TRBJ2-1; 8 nucleotides align to TRBD2. Germline V gene sequence: CDR1 PRHDT, CDR2 FYEKMQ (reference sequence). Losses at the gene ends were 0 bases for V and 0 bases for J; bases not matched to a gene: 7. The CDR3 totals 18 residues. CDR3 in amino acids: CASSLGLSGESSYNEQFF. CDR3 nucleotide sequence: TGTGCCAGCAGCTTAGGCCTTAGCGGGGAGAGCTCCTACAATGAGCAGTTCTTC.

The CDR3 bases are TGTGCCAGCAGCTCGCCGGGTGTCGGGACAGGGGTCCGCGAGCAGTACTTC. Its protein is CASSSPGVGTGVREQYF. This chain links TRBV7-9 with TRBJ2-7; 10 positions agree with TRBD1. Germline CDR1 and CDR2: SEHNR and FQNEAQ (reference sequence). This CDR3 spans 17 amino acids. V dropped 4 bases and J dropped 6; count of bases not matched to a gene: 15.

The chain recombines TRBV7-9 with TRBJ2-2; 13 nucleotides line up with TRBD2. The ends lost 4 bases at V and 4 bases at J; junction bases unmatched: 6. CDR1 SEHNR and CDR2 FQNEAQ come from the germline V gene (reference sequence). This CDR3 comprises 17 residues. The CDR3 DNA reads as TGTGCCAGCAGCTCGGGACTAGCGGGGCAAACCACCGGGGAGCTGTTTTTT. As protein: CASSSGLAGQTTGELFF. Based on the CDR3 plus reference TRBV7-9 and TRBJ2-2, the full variable domain is DTGVSQNPRHKITKRGQNVTFRCDPISEHNRLYWYRQTLGQGPEFLTYFQNEAQLEKSRLLSDRFSAERPKGSFSTLEIQRTEQGDSAMYLCASSSGLAGQTTGELFFGEGSRLTVL.

This chain joins TRBV19 and TRBJ1-6; a weak D match, TRBD1 (5 bases). Trimming cost V 7 bases and J 0 bases, with 19 bases left between them. The CDR3 runs 18 residues. Germline V gene sequence: CDR1 LNHDA, CDR2 SQIVND (reference sequence). CDR3 loop: CASTPRSGGSSYNSPLHF. The DNA for the CDR3 is TGTGCCAGTACCCCCAGGTCGGGGGGGAGCTCCTATAATTCACCCCTCCACTTT.

Only a few counts were recorded for this clone. The chain couples TRBV4-1 to TRBJ1-5; D call uncertain. The ends were cut back, 4 bases at V and 2 bases at J, with 12 bases in the middle. The CDR3 extends over 15 amino acids. CDR1 and CDR2 (germline): MGHRA, YSYEKL. CDR3 residues: CASSPPPVRNQPQHF. Written as DNA, the CDR3 is TGCGCCAGCAGCCCCCCGCCAGTACGCAATCAGCCCCAGCATTTT.

This chain connects TRBV19 to TRBJ1-4, with 7 nucleotides matching TRBD1. V was pared by 7 bases and J by 4 bases, with 9 bases of the junction left unmatched. The CDR3 is 15 amino acids. Germline V gives CDR1 LNHDA, CDR2 SQIVND (reference sequence). The CDR3 sequence: CASTPWTGDNEKLFF. CDR3 nucleotides: TGTGCCAGTACCCCGTGGACAGGCGATAATGAAAAACTGTTTTTT.

The chain uses TRBV2 and TRBJ1-1; 11 bases are shared with TRBD1. The length of the CDR3 is 14 residues. V was clipped by 8 bases and J by 5 bases; unmatched bases: 7. Germline V gene lookup returns CDR1 SNHLY and CDR2 FYNNEI. The CDR3: CASPGQGVSTEAFF. The CDR3 DNA reads as TGTGCCAGCCCGGGACAGGGGGTATCGACTGAAGCTTTCTTT.

This chain connects TRBV28 to TRBJ1-1, with 8 bases identical to TRBD1. V trimming: 4 bases; J trimming: 0 bases; junction bases outside the gene matches: 7. The CDR3 sequence is 16 residues long. CDR1 is MDHEN, CDR2 SYDVKM, per germline. The CDR3 nucleotides read TGTGCCAGCAGTTATCCAACAGGGGGGGTGAACACTGAAGCTTTCTTT. Translated: CASSYPTGGVNTEAFF.

The genes are TRBV11-3 and TRBJ1-2, with TRBD1 matching over 8 bases. Germline V lookup: CDR1 SGHNT, CDR2 YENEEA. The CDR3 has 13 amino acids. The junction had 4 bases not matched to a gene; V was cut back by 6 bases and J by 4 bases. DNA of the CDR3: TGTGCCAGCAGTTCCGGACAGGGCTATGGCTACACCTTC. Amino acids: CASSSGQGYGYTF.

The rearrangement links TRBV6-1 to TRBJ1-3; D is unresolved. Between the trimmed V and J ends, which lost 4 bases and 0 bases, there was a span of 16 bases. Germline values: CDR1 MNHNS, CDR2 SASEGT. This CDR3 region has 17 residues. CDR3 residues: CASSVRLTPLSGNTIYF. DNA for the CDR3: TGTGCCAGCAGTGTTCGACTTACGCCTCTCTCTGGAAACACCATATATTTT.

The chain is built from TRBV27 and TRBJ1-5; 9 bases map to TRBD1. This CDR3 has 15 residues. Germline V CDR1 and CDR2: MNHEY, SMNVEV (reference sequence). Trimming took 5 bases from V and 6 from J; bases not matched to a gene: 8. CDR3 coding DNA: TGTGCCAGCAGTAGACAGGGGGAAAGGGGTCAGCCCCAGCATTTT. The encoded protein is CASSRQGERGQPQHF.

This sequence joins TRBV13 and TRBJ1-1; 8 positions match TRBD1. The V gene's germline CDR1 is PRHDT and CDR2 FYEKMQ (reference sequence). The CDR3 extends over 15 amino acids. The trim removed 3 bases at V and 2 bases at J, leaving 5 bases unmatched. The DNA of the CDR3 is TGTGCCAGCAGCTTTTACGGACAGGGAAACACTGAAGCTTTCTTT. Translated, it gives CASSFYGQGNTEAFF.

The V gene is TRBV6-5, the J gene TRBJ1-1; maybe TRBD1 (6 bases). This CDR3 spans 15 amino acids. Trimming took 6 bases from V and 1 from J, leaving 15 bases between them. Germline CDR1 MNHEY, CDR2 SVGAGI. The CDR3 DNA sequence: TGTGCCAGCAGACAACTACAGGGTGCGAACACTGAAGCTTTCTTT. It encodes CASRQLQGANTEAFF.

The chain is built from TRBV21-1 and TRBJ1-6; no check of the table's D call, TRBD1, against the DNA was made. TRBV21-1 is a documented pseudogene. The CDR3 spans 16 residues. CDR3 nucleotide sequence: TGTGCCAGCAGCAGGGACAGGGGTGCCTATAATTCACCCCTCCACTTT. This sequence encodes CASSRDRGAYNSPLHF.

The chain joins TRBV11-3 to TRBJ1-1; D is perhaps TRBD1 (5 bases). The V end was cut by 5 bases, the J end by 7 bases, with 14 bases between. Germline V CDR1 and CDR2: SGHNT, YENEEA. The CDR3 consists of 13 residues. The CDR3 reads CASSPGPTGEAFF. The CDR3, as DNA: TGTGCCAGCAGCCCCGGACCCACAGGTGAAGCTTTCTTT.